The text below deals with one TCR beta chain. Its antigen is not identified. The source of the sample is a study of cytomegalovirus exposure and HLA in healthy donors. The study, taken as a whole, reports: Earlier findings revealed that most TCR beta V segments proved productive either about 87% or about 30% of the time. Association with HLA alleles at 0.05 false discovery rate was found for about 17,000 TCR beta sequences in a later analysis. Three chains linked to CMV were shown in vitro to be specific for CMV antigens.

The V segment lost 3 bases and the J segment 4 bases; nucleotides outside the gene matches: 3. The germline gives CDR1 MNHEY, CDR2 SMNVEV (reference sequence). The CDR3 is made up of 14 amino acids. The PCR contained 60 Vbeta and 13 Jbeta primers. Using immunoSEQ multiplex PCR, the repertoire was profiled, and TCRdb retains in-frame clones only, with some absent. Of 100,000 to 150,000 clones in the sample, 60% to 85% were seen once. This TCR came from a woman in her 40s in good health and CMV-seronegative. The genes are TRBV27 and TRBJ2-1; TRBD1 matches 7 bases. The material sequenced was PBMCs. For the CDR3, the DNA is TGTGCCAGCAGTTTGCAGGGACAGTACAATGAGCAGTTCTTC. Amino acids: CASSLQGQYNEQFF.